Below are 7 T cell receptor beta chains sequenced from a single sample in a study of chemoradiotherapy in HPV16-positive cancers. Clones were read by immunoSEQ multiplex PCR, and TCRdb kept only the in-frame ones, dropping some. The repertoire holds some 11,000 clones, with 65% to 75% as singletons. The biological material was taken from a patient who underwent chemoradiotherapy. The receptors originated from a human donor with HPV-associated anogenital cancer.

The rearrangement links TRBV7-9 to TRBJ1-1; no clear D. The length of the CDR3 is 13 residues. Germline CDR1 reads SEHNR; CDR2 reads FQNEAQ (reference sequence). V was shortened by 2 bases and J by 11 bases, with 15 bases between the two germline ends. This CDR3 reads CASSLSREHRAFF. CDR3 nucleotides: TGTGCCAGCAGCTTATCGCGGGAGCATAGGGCTTTCTTT. Together with reference TRBV7-9 and TRBJ1-1, the CDR3 gives the full variable domain: DTGVSQNPRHKITKRGQNVTFRCDPISEHNRLYWYRQTLGQGPEFLTYFQNEAQLEKSRLLSDRFSAERPKGSFSTLEIQRTEQGDSAMYLCASSLSREHRAFFGQGTRLTVV.

The chain employs TRBV7-9 and TRBJ2-3, with 12 bases identical to TRBD2. Trimming removed 5 bases from V and 3 bases from J; junction bases left unmatched: 3. CDR1 and CDR2 from the germline V gene are SEHNR and FQNEAQ (reference sequence). The CDR3 is 15 residues long. Written as DNA, the CDR3 is TGTGCCAGCAGCCCTAGCGGGGGGGCGACAGATACGCAGTATTTT. This gives the protein CASSPSGGATDTQYF.

The chain uses TRBV2 and TRBJ2-7, with TRBD1 matching 9 bases. The junction had 7 bases not matched to a gene; V was cut back by 5 bases and J by 2 bases. Germline-derived CDR1 and CDR2 are SNHLY and FYNNEI. The CDR3 consists of 15 residues. The CDR3 bases are TGTGCCAGCAGTCTGGACAGGGGCCTAACCTACGAGCAGTACTTC. Residues: CASSLDRGLTYEQYF.

The chain is built from TRBV2 and TRBJ2-7, with a possible D match to TRBD2 (6 bases). The CDR3 loop spans 13 amino acids. Germline CDR1 reads SNHLY; CDR2 reads FYNNEI. Trimming left V 7 bases short and J 3 bases short, with 13 bases between. This chain's CDR3 is CASTPGTYYEQYF. The CDR3 nucleotides are TGTGCCAGCACCCCCGGGACTTACTACGAGCAGTACTTC.

This clone has a handful of counts. The rearrangement joins TRBV5-5 to TRBJ2-3; 8 bases are shared with TRBD2. The CDR3 loop spans 15 amino acids. In germline, CDR1 is SGHKS, CDR2 YYEKEE (reference sequence). The ends lost 4 bases at V and 2 bases at J; junction bases unmatched: 6. CDR3 bases: TGTGCCAGCAGCGCTCTAGCGGGCCCCACAGATACGCAGTATTTT. It translates to CASSALAGPTDTQYF. Variable domain in full (rest from reference TRBV5-5 and TRBJ2-3): DAGVTQSPTHLIKTRGQQVTLRCSPISGHKSVSWYQQVLGQGPQFIFQYYEKEERGRGNFPDRFSARQFPNYSSELNVNALLLGDSALYLCASSALAGPTDTQYFGPGTRLTVL.

This clone was seen just once. V usage is TRBV7-9 and J usage is TRBJ1-1, with D tentatively TRBD1 (5 bases). The ends were cut back, 1 base at V and 5 bases at J, with 8 bases in the middle. This CDR3 contains 13 residues. Germline V gene sequence: CDR1 SEHNR, CDR2 FQNEAQ (reference sequence). CDR3 coding DNA: TGTGCCAGCAGCTTAGTAGGGGATACTGAAGCTTTCTTT. Protein product: CASSLVGDTEAFF.

This clone turned up a few times. The junction departs from the called germline gene at one end, perhaps through a read error. CDR3 DNA sequence: TGTGCTAGCAGCCCCAGTGGCACCGGGGAGCTGTTTTTT. Translation gives CASSPSGTGELFF. The chain uses TRBV7-7 and TRBJ2-2; D gene uncertain. The CDR3 covers 13 residues. Germline V gives CDR1 SSHAT, CDR2 FNYEAQ (reference sequence).